A single sample gave rise to the 31 T cell receptor beta chains below, sequenced in a study of cytomegalovirus exposure and HLA in healthy donors. With 60 Vbeta and 13 Jbeta primers, the PCR was carried out. Assay: immunoSEQ multiplex PCR; the TCRdb copy retains only in-frame clones and omits some. The sample gives roughly 190,000 clones, under 85% of which show up once; approximately 3.4% is in the top ten. The sample comprised PBMCs. The origin of the receptors is a female donor in good health and CMV-seronegative.

This rearrangement joins TRBV7-2 to TRBJ2-7; D unresolved. The V gene lost 1 base and the J gene lost 2 bases, with 12 bases spanning the gap. Germline V lookup: CDR1 SGHTA, CDR2 FQGNSA. CDR3 length equals 15 residues. The CDR3 spells CASSLGLDPPYEQYF. CDR3 DNA sequence: TGTGCCAGCAGCTTAGGGCTAGACCCTCCCTACGAGCAGTACTTC.

The CDR3 is CASSPDRGEYTEAFF. DNA for the CDR3: TGTGCCAGTAGTCCGGACAGGGGCGAGTACACTGAAGCTTTCTTT. The rearrangement uses TRBV19 and TRBJ1-1, with 9 positions matching TRBD1. The CDR3 length is 15 residues. Trimming at V came to 5 bases and at J to 3 bases, leaving 7 bases not matched to a gene. The V gene's germline CDR1 is LNHDA and CDR2 SQIVND (reference sequence).

The table lists this clone with a few counts. The chain combines TRBV7-2 with TRBJ2-3; tentative D call: TRBD2 (6 bases). Germline assignment: CDR1 SGHTA and CDR2 FQGNSA. The CDR3 runs to 19 residues. The germline V and J ends were trimmed by 4 bases and 0 bases, with 23 bases remaining between them. The CDR3 nucleotides read TGTGCCAGCAGCTATATCCCCGACGTTAGCGCGGGGAGCACAGATACGCAGTATTTT. Residues: CASSYIPDVSAGSTDTQYF.

For this clone: Other DNA sequences within the sample encode an identical CDR3. The rearrangement uses TRBV27 and TRBJ2-1; 11 bases agree with TRBD2. The CDR3 extends over 15 amino acids. Trimming took 3 bases from V and 6 from J; bases not matched to a gene: 4. Germline values: CDR1 MNHEY, CDR2 SMNVEV (reference sequence). CDR3: CASSLGLAGGNEQFF. CDR3 nucleotides: TGTGCCAGCAGTTTGGGGCTAGCGGGAGGCAATGAGCAGTTCTTC.

Only one count was recorded for this clone. The chain recombines TRBV7-2 with TRBJ1-2, with no clear D. CDR1 and CDR2 (germline): SGHTA, FQGNSA. The V end lost 6 bases, the J end lost 0 bases, and 14 bases lay between the germline ends. The CDR3 is 15 amino acids. CDR3 sequence (DNA): TGTGCCAGCAGTTCTAAAGACACGTCTAACTATGGCTACACCTTC. Residues: CASSSKDTSNYGYTF.

The V call is TRBV9, the J call TRBJ2-5; 10 nucleotides align to TRBD2. Germline lookup yields CDR1 SGDLS and CDR2 YYNGEE. Unmatched junction bases numbered 4, after V lost 3 bases and J lost 2 bases. The CDR3 runs 15 residues. The CDR3 region has the DNA TGTGCCAGCAGCGAAGGACTAGCGGAACAAGAGACCCAGTACTTC. This translates into CASSEGLAEQETQYF.

The rearrangement joins TRBV9 to TRBJ2-1; 7 nucleotides align to TRBD1. This CDR3 region has 18 residues. Losses at the gene ends were 0 bases for V and 0 bases for J; bases not matched to a gene: 9. Germline lookup yields CDR1 SGDLS and CDR2 YYNGEE. The CDR3, as DNA: TGTGCCAGCAGCGTAGCCCACCAGGCAGGGGGCTCCTACAATGAGCAGTTCTTC. Amino acid sequence: CASSVAHQAGGSYNEQFF.

J is TRBJ1-1 and V is TRBV9; no clear D. The V and J ends lost 5 bases and 0 bases respectively, with 5 bases between them. This CDR3 is built from 12 residues. Germline V gives CDR1 SGDLS, CDR2 YYNGEE. CDR3 in amino acids: CASRRVNTEAFF. DNA of the CDR3: TGTGCCAGCAGGAGGGTGAACACTGAAGCTTTCTTT.

The chain combines TRBV4-1 with TRBJ2-2; 7 nucleotides agree with TRBD2. The CDR3 is 15 residues long. V shed 4 bases and J 4 bases; nucleotides not matched to a gene: 6. The germline V gene encodes CDR1 MGHRA and CDR2 YSYEKL. CDR3 sequence (DNA): TGCGCCAGCAGCCTAGGGGCGGGAGCCACCGGGGAGCTGTTTTTT. Translated, it gives CASSLGAGATGELFF.

The V call is TRBV30, the J call TRBJ2-5; tentatively, D is TRBD2 (5 bases). The closer fit of TRBJ2-7 to the DNA end suggests the J call may be wrong. Germline CDR1 and CDR2: GTSNPN and SVGIG (reference sequence). This CDR3 spans 13 amino acids. The CDR3 loop reads CAWSGLATYEQYF. Here the CDR3 DNA reads TGTGCCTGGAGCGGACTCGCTACCTACGAGCAGTACTTC.

This chain links TRBV4-3 with TRBJ2-2, with 10 bases matching TRBD2. V was pared by 0 bases and J by 4 bases, with 5 bases of the junction left unmatched. The CDR3 totals 17 residues. Germline V gene data show CDR1 as LGHNA and CDR2 as YSLEER. This CDR3 is CASSQDYSGGTTGELFF. The CDR3 DNA is TGCGCCAGCAGCCAAGATTATAGCGGGGGGACCACCGGGGAGCTGTTTTTT.

This chain links TRBV2 with TRBJ2-1, with D perhaps matching TRBD2 (6 bases). CDR3 size: 15 residues. The germline V gene encodes CDR1 SNHLY and CDR2 FYNNEI. V lost 0 bases and J lost 7, with 13 bases in between. CDR3 nucleotide sequence: TGTGCCAGCAGTGAAGCGGGGACTCGGGTGAATGAGCAGTTCTTC. This sequence encodes CASSEAGTRVNEQFF.

This clone occurred a few times. V gene TRBV5-1 combines with J gene TRBJ2-1; TRBD2 is a possible D gene (5 bases). V was trimmed by 4 bases and J by 8 bases, leaving 19 bases between them. The CDR3 extends over 15 amino acids. Per the germline V gene, CDR1 is SGHRS and CDR2 is YFSETQ. CDR3 in amino acids: CASSLTSNSIDEQFF. CDR3 nucleotides: TGCGCCAGCAGCCTAACTAGTAATTCCATCGATGAGCAGTTCTTC.

On this clone: A junction end diverges from the germline sequence, so it may reflect a read error. V and J are TRBV5-1 and TRBJ1-4; 10 bases fit TRBD1. Looked up from germline, CDR1 is SGHRS and CDR2 is YFSETQ. CDR3 length equals 16 residues. The CDR3 loop is CASSLAGTGVKEKLFF. The CDR3 bases are TGCGCTAGCAGCTTGGCCGGGACAGGGGTAAAGGAAAAACTGTTTTTT.

The chain joins TRBV30 to TRBJ1-2, with no clear D. V shed 8 bases and J shed 2 bases, with 18 bases lying between them. Germline values: CDR1 GTSNPN, CDR2 SVGIG (reference sequence). There are 14 residues in the CDR3. The chain's CDR3 is CARKEEERNYGYTF. In DNA, the CDR3 is TGTGCCCGGAAAGAGGAGGAGAGGAACTATGGCTACACCTTC. Full variable domain (rest looked up from reference TRBV30 and TRBJ1-2): SQTIHQWPATLVQPVGSPLSLECTVEGTSNPNLYWYRQAAGRGLQLLFYSVGIGQISSEVPQNLSASRPQDRQFILSSKKLLLSDSGFYLCARKEEERNYGYTFGSGTRLTVV.

The genes are TRBV5-1 and TRBJ2-7; 8 nucleotides match TRBD1. The CDR3 is made up of 13 amino acids. CDR1 is SGHRS and CDR2 is YFSETQ in the germline V gene. The V segment lost 7 bases and the J segment 5 bases; nucleotides outside the gene matches: 8. Here the CDR3 reads CASPLTGGHEQYF. The CDR3 DNA sequence: TGCGCCAGCCCCCTTACAGGGGGGCACGAGCAGTACTTC.

V usage is TRBV10-3 and J usage is TRBJ1-6; perhaps TRBD1 as D (6 bases). Deletions cut 10 bases from V and 6 bases from J, with 16 bases between. The CDR3 has 14 amino acids. Germline lookup yields CDR1 ENHRY and CDR2 SYGVKD. DNA of the CDR3: TGTGCCACCCTACCGGGACATAGTAATTCACCCCTCCACTTT. Its translation: CATLPGHSNSPLHF.

The rearrangement uses TRBV30 and TRBJ2-3; possible D gene TRBD1, 6 bases. The CDR3 has 15 residues. V was clipped by 3 bases and J by 2 bases, with 15 bases between them. The germline V gene encodes CDR1 GTSNPN and CDR2 SVGIG (reference sequence). DNA for the CDR3: TGTGCCTGGAGGAGACAACAGGGCTTCACAGATACGCAGTATTTT. Amino acid sequence: CAWRRQQGFTDTQYF.

The sample holds a few counts of this clone. The chain combines TRBV6-4 with TRBJ1-2; D is ambiguous. CDR1 is MRHNA and CDR2 is SNTAGT in the germline V gene. The CDR3 loop spans 14 amino acids. The germline V and J ends were trimmed by 0 bases and 7 bases, with 12 bases remaining between them. The chain's CDR3 is CASSDSTFSSGYTF. The DNA for the CDR3 is TGTGCCAGCAGTGACTCGACATTTTCTTCTGGCTACACCTTC.

The chain employs TRBV7-9 and TRBJ2-2; TRBD2 matches 7 bases. This CDR3 spans 16 amino acids. Germline-derived CDR1 and CDR2 are SEHNR and FQNEAQ (reference sequence). V gave up 1 base and J gave up 1 base; unmatched junction bases: 3. CDR3 sequence (DNA): TGTGCCAGCAGCTTAGGTGCGGGAGAGAACACCGGGGAGCTGTTTTTT. It encodes CASSLGAGENTGELFF.

This chain uses TRBV28 with TRBJ1-1; TRBD1 agrees at 10 bases. This CDR3 is 15 amino acids long. Unmatched junction bases numbered 5, after V lost 3 bases and J lost 4 bases. Germline V gives CDR1 MDHEN, CDR2 SYDVKM. In DNA, the CDR3 is TGTGCCAGCAGTTTGACAGGGGGCGGCGGCACTGAAGCTTTCTTT. Translated: CASSLTGGGGTEAFF.

V and J are TRBV7-6 and TRBJ2-1; D may be TRBD2 (5 bases). This CDR3 spans 17 amino acids. CDR1 and CDR2 (germline): SGHVS, FNYEAQ. V dropped 0 bases and J dropped 4 bases, with 16 bases sitting between them. Here the CDR3 DNA reads TGTGCCAGCAGCTTAGCTGAGGGCGGGTTTCTTTACAATGAGCAGTTCTTC. Protein: CASSLAEGGFLYNEQFF.

This clone was detected only once. DNA of the CDR3: TGCGCCAGCAGCCAACTGACAGGGATGGGCGGCTACACCTTC. It yields the protein CASSQLTGMGGYTF. The chain joins TRBV4-3 to TRBJ1-2; 7 bases match TRBD1. Germline values: CDR1 LGHNA, CDR2 YSLEER. This CDR3 spans 14 amino acids. V lost 2 bases and J lost 8; bases outside the gene matches: 8.

There are a few counts of this clone. The chain carries TRBV2 and TRBJ1-3, with 7 bases fitting TRBD1. The V gene's germline CDR1 is SNHLY and CDR2 FYNNEI. The CDR3 extends over 15 amino acids. J lost 0 bases, V lost 7 bases, and 6 bases had no gene match. CDR3 nucleotide sequence: TGTGCCAGCAAACCGACAGGGAACTCTGGAAACACCATATATTTT. Translated: CASKPTGNSGNTIYF.

This clone was detected only a few times. V usage is TRBV6-6 and J usage is TRBJ1-1; 9 nucleotides match TRBD1. Germline lookup yields CDR1 MNHNY and CDR2 SVGAGI (reference sequence). The CDR3 extends over 14 amino acids. J was trimmed by 3 bases and V by 6 bases; bases with no gene match: 5. CDR3 sequence (DNA): TGTGCCAGCAGACCGGGACAGGGCCACACTGAAGCTTTCTTT. This gives the protein CASRPGQGHTEAFF.

The chain recombines TRBV7-2 with TRBJ2-1; 7 nucleotides align to TRBD2. Germline V lookup: CDR1 SGHTA, CDR2 FQGNSA. This CDR3 has 15 amino acids. J lost 4 bases, V lost 3 bases, and 6 bases had no gene match. CDR3 bases: TGTGCCAGCAGCTTTTTGGCGGGGGAATACAATGAGCAGTTCTTC. It codes for CASSFLAGEYNEQFF.

There are a few counts of this clone. V and J are TRBV6-6 and TRBJ1-5; 8 nucleotides match TRBD1. V was clipped by 5 bases and J by 6 bases; unmatched bases: 6. CDR3 length equals 14 residues. Germline V gene sequence: CDR1 MNHNY, CDR2 SVGAGI (reference sequence). CDR3 amino acids: CASSPTGGGQPQHF. As DNA, the CDR3 is TGTGCCAGCAGTCCCACAGGGGGGGGTCAGCCCCAGCATTTT.

This sequence joins TRBV5-6 and TRBJ2-7; D call uncertain. This CDR3 spans 14 amino acids. In germline, CDR1 is SGHDT, CDR2 YYEEEE. Trimming cost V 0 bases and J 2 bases, with 9 bases left between them. The CDR3 spells CASSLDVRTYEQYF. In nucleotides, the CDR3 is TGTGCCAGCAGCTTGGATGTCAGAACCTACGAGCAGTACTTC.

This chain joins TRBV7-3 and TRBJ1-1; TRBD1 might be the D (6 bases). The germline V gene encodes CDR1 SGHTA and CDR2 FQGTGA. The CDR3 covers 13 residues. V was trimmed by 5 bases and J by 4 bases, leaving 11 bases between them. The chain's CDR3 is CASSVVQGTEAFF. CDR3 DNA sequence: TGTGCCAGCAGCGTAGTACAGGGCACTGAAGCTTTCTTT.

This clone was observed a few times. This chain joins TRBV6-1 and TRBJ2-7; the D gene is possibly TRBD2 (6 bases). With 4 bases removed from V and 2 bases from J, the gap between germline ends came to 9 bases. Per germline, CDR1 MNHNS and CDR2 SASEGT. The CDR3 is made up of 13 amino acids. This chain's CDR3 is CASSGGEAYEQYF. The CDR3 DNA sequence: TGTGCCAGCAGTGGAGGGGAGGCCTACGAGCAGTACTTC.

This rearrangement joins TRBV4-1 to TRBJ1-2; 7 positions agree with TRBD1. The V segment lost 0 bases and the J segment 4 bases; nucleotides outside the gene matches: 5. The CDR3 loop spans 15 amino acids. Germline V gives CDR1 MGHRA, CDR2 YSYEKL. Here the CDR3 DNA reads TGCGCCAGCAGCCAAGATGGGACAGATTTCTATGGCTACACCTTC. Its protein product is CASSQDGTDFYGYTF.